These T cell receptor beta chains were read from a single sample in a study of blood T cell repertoires in COVID-19. Method: immunoSEQ multiplex PCR; TCRdb's copy keeps in-frame clones and lacks some. Of about 190,000 clones in the sample, around 80% are singletons; the top ten hold approximately 10%. Sequenced: peripheral blood. The origin of the receptors is a woman aged 80 or over with COVID-19, enrolled during active disease. Both conserved end residues are part of each CDR3. A D gene is named only where the DNA matches it firmly. Clone sizes are given selectively: once, few, many, or a class where the clone is expanded.

>-|TRBV5-1|few|TRBJ2-7
TGCGCCAGCAGCTTGGGATTTAGCGCCTACGAGCAGTACTTC
CASSLGFSAYEQYF
>TRBD1|TRBV7-6|-|TRBJ1-1
TGTGCCAGCAGCTTCTACCGACAGGGATGGCGTTGGTCTGAAGCTTTCTTT
CASSFYRQGWRWSEAFF
>-|TRBV4-1|-|TRBJ2-7
TGCGCCAGCAGCGAGGGACAAACCTACGAGCAGTACTTC
CASSEGQTYEQYF
>TRBD2|TRBV7-2|-|TRBJ2-3
TGTGCCAGCAGTCTCCAGGGACTAGCGACAGATACGCAGTATTTT
CASSLQGLATDTQYF
>-|TRBV14|-|TRBJ1-2
TGTGCCAGCAGCCAAGAAGGGGTGGTCCCAAGGAATGGCTACACCTTC
CASSQEGVVPRNGYTF
>TRBD1|TRBV3-1/TRBV3-2|-|TRBJ1-4
TGTGCCAGCAGCCCCCAGGGGGCTGGAGAAAAACTGTTTTTT
CASSPQGAGEKLFF
>-|TRBV11-1|-|TRBJ2-1
TGTGCCAGCAGCTTGAGGGTTAATGAGCAGTTCTTC
CASSLRVNEQFF
>-|TRBV5-6|-|TRBJ1-2
TGTGCCAGCAGCATTGCAGGGTCCCCTACCTATGGCTACACCTTC
CASSIAGSPTYGYTF
>-|TRBV6-5|-|TRBJ1-5
TGTGCCTGCTTTGCTCGGGGGAATGGCAATCAGCCCCAGCATTTT
CACFARGNGNQPQHF
>TRBD1|TRBV5-1|-|TRBJ2-7
TGCGCCAGCAGCCCACACAGGGGGAGTCACGAGCAGTACTTC
CASSPHRGSHEQYF
>TRBD1|TRBV5-1|-|TRBJ2-2
TGCGCCAGCAGCGGACGACAGGGGGCCACCGGGGAGCTGTTTTTT
CASSGRQGATGELFF
>TRBD1|TRBV11-2|-|TRBJ2-7
TGTGCCAGCCGTCGCCCTGGACAGGGGAGCTCCTACGAGCAGTACTTC
CASRRPGQGSSYEQYF
>-|TRBV19|-|TRBJ1-3
TGTGCCAGTAGTATAAGACAGGACTCTGGAAACACCATATATTTT
CASSIRQDSGNTIYF
>-|TRBV5-5|-|TRBJ1-6
TGTGCCAGCAGCTTGATTTCTCAGGGGTTTTCACCCCTCCACTTT
CASSLISQGFSPLHF
>-|TRBV6-5|-|TRBJ1-1
TGTGCCAGCAGTCCACGTGGGCACACTGAAGCTTTCTTT
CASSPRGHTEAFF
>TRBD1|TRBV7-9|-|TRBJ1-1
TGTGCCAGCAGCTTCCAGGGGGTTGCAAACACTGAAGCTTTCTTT
CASSFQGVANTEAFF
>-|TRBV5-6|-|TRBJ2-7
TGTGCCAGCAGCTCCGGGACATCCTCCTACGAGCAGTACTTC
CASSSGTSSYEQYF
>-|TRBV18|-|TRBJ2-3
TGTGCCAGCTCACCGTGGGCTAGCGACACAGATACGCAGTATTTT
CASSPWASDTDTQYF
>TRBD1|TRBV2|-|TRBJ1-4
TGTGCCAGCAGTGACGAAGACAGGGGTATCGAAAAACTGTTTTTT
CASSDEDRGIEKLFF
>-|TRBV7-7|-|TRBJ2-2
TGTGCTAGCAGCCCCGGTACCACCGGGGAGCTGTTTTTT
CASSPGTTGELFF
>TRBD2|TRBV7-2|-|TRBJ2-3
TGTGCCAGCAGCTCGGGACTAGGATCGTCAGATACGCAGTATTTT
CASSSGLGSSDTQYF
>-|TRBV19|-|TRBJ1-3
TGTGCCAGTAGCAAGACACTGAACTCTGGAAACACCATATATTTT
CASSKTLNSGNTIYF
>-|TRBV5-1|-|TRBJ1-3
TGCGCCAGCAGCTCGATGACAGGCTCTGGAAACACCATATATTTT
CASSSMTGSGNTIYF
>-|TRBV15|-|TRBJ1-3
TGTGCCACCAGCAGAGATCAGGCAGATGGAAACACCATATATTTT
CATSRDQADGNTIYF
>-|TRBV7-3|few|TRBJ2-3
TGTGCCAGCAGTCTCCGGTCGGGCACAGATACGCAGTATTTT
CASSLRSGTDTQYF
>-|TRBV9|few|TRBJ2-2
TGTGCCAGCAGCGTAGTAGGGGGTGACACCGGGGAGCTGTTTTTT
CASSVVGGDTGELFF
>-|TRBV10-3|-|TRBJ1-4
TGTGCCATCAGTGCCACTCATGAAAAACTGTTTTTT
CAISATHEKLFF
>TRBD2|TRBV10-3|-|TRBJ2-2
TGTGCCATCAGTGAGTCGGTTAGCGGGAGCACCGGGGAGCTGTTTTTT
CAISESVSGSTGELFF
>TRBD1|TRBV28|few|TRBJ2-7
TGTGCCAGCAGTTTACCACTAGACAGGGGGCTTCACGAGCAGTACTTC
CASSLPLDRGLHEQYF
>TRBD1|TRBV9|-|TRBJ2-1
TGTGCCAGCAGCGTAGGGGCAGGGGGCGTTTACAATGAGCAGTTCTTC
CASSVGAGGVYNEQFF
>-|TRBV4-1|-|TRBJ1-3
TGCGCCAGCAGCCGAAACAGGGATTCTGGAAACACCATATATTTT
CASSRNRDSGNTIYF
>TRBD2|TRBV9|once|TRBJ2-3
TGTGCCAGCAGCGGGAGCGGGAGGTCGGGAGATACGCAGTATTTT
CASSGSGRSGDTQYF
>-|TRBV25-1|-|TRBJ2-3
TGTGCCAGCAGTGAATTGACAGGCCGGCAGTATTTT
CASSELTGRQYF
>-|TRBV21-1|-|TRBJ2-1
TGTGCCAGCAGCAAATACCCGGTCGGGTCCTACAATGAGCAGTTCTTC
CASSKYPVGSYNEQFF
>TRBD1|TRBV19|-|TRBJ1-4
TGTGCCAGTACTCGGGACAGCCTCTCACAAACTAACGAAAAACTGTTTTTT
CASTRDSLSQTNEKLFF
>TRBD1|TRBV15|-|TRBJ1-2
TGTGCCACCAGCAGAACACGGACAGGGTCTGATGGCTACACCTTC
CATSRTRTGSDGYTF
>TRBD2|TRBV6-5|-|TRBJ2-1
TGTGCCAGCAGTCATCTAGCGGGAGGGTACAATGAGCAGTTCTTC
CASSHLAGGYNEQFF